The TCR beta chain under discussion was sequenced for a study of T cells after yellow fever vaccination. Using its own MiXCR run on the 5' RACE reads, TCRdb lists one record per CDR3 protein. The table has 240,000 or so distinct CDR3 sequences, 6.9% seen once; the top ten hold 0.85%. This clonotype was recorded many times. The CDR3 consists of 14 residues. CDR1 SGHRS and CDR2 YFSETQ come from the germline V gene. Trimming shortened V by 2 bases and J by 7 bases, and 16 bases separated the two germline ends. The sequence derives from a man aged 30 to 39 who received the YFV17D yellow fever vaccine. The V call is TRBV5-1, the J call TRBJ2-7; maybe TRBD1 (6 bases). The source was CD4+ T cells sorted from PBMCs, collected 15 days after the yellow fever booster vaccination. The CDR3 sequence: CASSFNTGSWEQYF. The DNA of the CDR3 is TGCGCCAGCAGCTTTAACACAGGGTCCTGGGAGCAGTACTTC.